Shown below are 20 T cell receptor beta chains from a single sample sequenced in a study of blood T cell repertoires in COVID-19. The data were produced by immunoSEQ multiplex PCR, yet TCRdb's version contains in-frame clones alone and is incomplete. Among approximately 410,000 clones listed, 75% to 90% were seen once. The sequencing sample was made of peripheral blood. These receptors all come from a woman younger than 45 with active or convalescent COVID-19.

CDR3 bases: TGTGCCAGCAGCCGTGGGACTAGCGGTATCAGCCCCACAGATACGCAGTATTTT. Its protein is CASSRGTSGISPTDTQYF. The chain joins TRBV13 to TRBJ2-3; 11 bases are shared with TRBD2. CDR1 and CDR2 (germline): PRHDT, FYEKMQ (reference sequence). The junction had 12 bases not matched to a gene; V was cut back by 5 bases and J by 2 bases. This CDR3 is 18 amino acids long.

This chain's CDR3 is CASSLLSDPYNEQFF. The DNA for the CDR3 is TGTGCCAGCAGCTTACTGAGCGACCCCTACAATGAGCAGTTCTTC. The V call is TRBV7-2, the J call TRBJ2-1; no clear D gene. V gave up 2 bases and J gave up 2 bases, with 10 bases separating them. CDR3 length equals 15 residues. The germline gives CDR1 SGHTA, CDR2 FQGNSA. Supplemented by reference TRBV7-2 and TRBJ2-1, the full variable domain reads GAGVSQSPSNKVTEKGKDVELRCDPISGHTALYWYRQSLGQGLEFLIYFQGNSAPDKSGLPSDRFSAERTGGSVSTLTIQRTQQEDSAVYLCASSLLSDPYNEQFFGPGTRLTVL.

V usage is TRBV5-4 and J usage is TRBJ2-1, with TRBD2 matching 9 bases. CDR1 SGHNT and CDR2 YYREEE come from the germline V gene (reference sequence). J gave up 2 bases and V 3 bases, and 3 bases lay outside the gene matches. CDR3 length: 15 amino acids. The CDR3 nucleotides read TGTGCCAGCAGCTCGCGGGGGGGTGCCTACAATGAGCAGTTCTTC. This codes for CASSSRGGAYNEQFF.

This clone appeared a few times. The chain links TRBV4-1 to TRBJ1-2; the D is unclear. CDR1 and CDR2 from the germline V gene are MGHRA and YSYEKL. The CDR3 covers 16 residues. The V gene lost 3 bases and the J gene lost 1 base, with 15 bases spanning the gap. The CDR3 is CASSHPSAFSNYGYTF. CDR3 coding DNA: TGCGCCAGCAGCCATCCCTCTGCATTTAGTAACTATGGCTACACCTTC.

The chain links TRBV21-1 to TRBJ1-1; the D call in the table, TRBD1, was not verified against the DNA. TRBV21-1 constitutes a pseudogene. The CDR3 is 14 amino acids. CDR3 coding DNA: TGTGCCAGCAGCGACTACAGGGGAGAGGCTGAAGCTTTCTTT. Its translation is CASSDYRGEAEAFF.

The V gene is TRBV10-3, the J gene TRBJ2-1; a possible D gene is TRBD2 (6 bases). With 4 bases removed from V and 0 bases from J, the gap between germline ends came to 13 bases. Per germline, CDR1 ENHRY and CDR2 SYGVKD. The CDR3 has 16 residues. CDR3 coding DNA: TGTGCCATCAGTGGGAGGGCGGGGAGCTCCTACAATGAGCAGTTCTTC. Translation gives CAISGRAGSSYNEQFF.

The chain joins TRBV12-3 or TRBV12-4 to TRBJ1-1; 7 nucleotides match TRBD1. There are 13 residues in the CDR3. Trimming at V came to 4 bases and at J to 6 bases, leaving 5 bases not matched to a gene. CDR3 in DNA: TGTGCCAGCAGTTCAACAGGGGCGGCTGAAGCTTTCTTT. Protein sequence: CASSSTGAAEAFF.

The chain recombines TRBV9 with TRBJ2-3; D may be TRBD2 (6 bases). CDR3 size: 14 residues. Trimming left V 4 bases short and J 0 bases short, with 9 bases between. CDR1 and CDR2 from the germline V gene are SGDLS and YYNGEE. CDR3 bases: TGTGCCAGCAGCATCAGCGGGAGCACAGATACGCAGTATTTT. This codes for CASSISGSTDTQYF.

This clone has just a few counts. The chain joins TRBV18 to TRBJ2-1; 7 nucleotides agree with TRBD1. Germline trimming cut 2 bases from V and 4 bases from J; bases unmatched to any gene: 5. CDR1 and CDR2 (germline): KGHSH, LQKENI. This CDR3 spans 15 amino acids. The CDR3 region has the DNA TGTGCCAGCTCACCAGGGCAGGGGGAATACAATGAGCAGTTCTTC. Encoded protein: CASSPGQGEYNEQFF.

V and J are TRBV11-2 and TRBJ2-7, with no clear D. Germline V CDR1 and CDR2: SGHAT, FQNNGV. Trimming removed 1 base at V and 2 bases at J, with 9 bases between. The CDR3 is 14 residues long. CDR3 loop: CASSLVTAPYEQYF. Here the CDR3 DNA reads TGTGCCAGCAGCTTAGTTACAGCCCCCTACGAGCAGTACTTC.

This chain uses TRBV5-1 with TRBJ2-7, with unresolved D. CDR1 SGHRS and CDR2 YFSETQ come from the germline V gene. The ends were cut back, 0 bases at V and 3 bases at J, with 13 bases in the middle. The CDR3 totals 15 residues. CDR3 loop: CASSLDNQSIYEQYF. CDR3 coding DNA: TGCGCCAGCAGCTTGGACAACCAGTCAATCTACGAGCAGTACTTC.

The chain is built from TRBV11-2 and TRBJ2-1; the match to TRBD2 covers 7 bases. The CDR3 totals 14 residues. The germline gives CDR1 SGHAT, CDR2 FQNNGV. Trimming at V came to 4 bases and at J to 5 bases, leaving 5 bases not matched to a gene. The CDR3 DNA sequence: TGTGCCAGCAGCTCGGGACTAAGGGACAATGAGCAGTTCTTC. Translating it yields CASSSGLRDNEQFF. Combining the CDR3 with reference TRBV11-2 and TRBJ2-1 gives the whole variable domain EAGVAQSPRYKIIEKRQSVAFWCNPISGHATLYWYQQILGQGPKLLIQFQNNGVVDDSQLPKDRFSAERLKGVDSTLKIQPAKLEDSAVYLCASSSGLRDNEQFFGPGTRLTVL.

This clone was observed a few times. This rearrangement joins TRBV7-8 to TRBJ2-1; a possible D gene is TRBD2 (5 bases). The CDR3 consists of 14 residues. V lost 2 bases to trimming and J lost 3 bases, with 8 bases between them. CDR1 is SGHVS and CDR2 is FQNEAQ in the germline V gene. CDR3 protein: CASSLLAGYNEQFF. DNA of the CDR3: TGTGCCAGCAGCTTATTGGCGGGCTACAATGAGCAGTTCTTC.

The table lists this clone with a count of one. The chain uses TRBV4-1 and TRBJ2-1; D perhaps matches TRBD2 (6 bases). CDR3 size: 16 residues. Trimming took 1 base from V and 6 from J, leaving 16 bases between them. Per germline, CDR1 MGHRA and CDR2 YSYEKL. The CDR3 loop reads CASSQAGPSDFNEQFF. As DNA, the CDR3 is TGCGCCAGCAGCCAAGCTGGGCCTAGCGACTTCAATGAGCAGTTCTTC.

This clone came up a few times. The chain joins TRBV5-6 to TRBJ1-6; D gene uncertain. The CDR3 is 18 amino acids. Trimming removed 5 bases from V and 0 bases from J, with 18 bases in between. Germline-derived CDR1 and CDR2 are SGHDT and YYEEEE. The CDR3 here is CASSTFYSYSSYNSPLHF. The CDR3 DNA follows: TGTGCCAGCAGTACTTTCTACAGCTACAGCTCCTATAATTCACCCCTCCACTTT.

The chain links TRBV14 to TRBJ1-1; tentative D call: TRBD1 (6 bases). The germline V and J ends were trimmed by 6 bases and 0 bases, with 8 bases remaining between them. This CDR3 has 13 amino acids. CDR1 and CDR2 from the germline V gene are SGHDN and FVKESK. The CDR3 region has the DNA TGTGCCAGCAGTACAGGGTTGAACACTGAAGCTTTCTTT. Translated: CASSTGLNTEAFF.

The V call is TRBV6-5, the J call TRBJ1-1, with 7 bases identical to TRBD1. Losses at the gene ends were 7 bases for V and 5 bases for J; bases not matched to a gene: 10. Germline CDR1 MNHEY, CDR2 SVGAGI. The CDR3 has 14 residues. The CDR3 sequence: CASNRQGPGTEAFF. CDR3 sequence (DNA): TGTGCCAGCAATCGACAGGGACCCGGGACTGAAGCTTTCTTT.

This clone has more than one count but fewer than ten. The chain couples TRBV7-9 to TRBJ1-2, with a possible D match to TRBD1 (5 bases). V lost 1 base, J lost 2 bases, and 14 bases lay in between. The CDR3 is 16 residues long. CDR1 is SEHNR, CDR2 FQNEAQ, per germline (reference sequence). This chain's CDR3 is CASSLGQAGSNYGYTF. CDR3 in DNA: TGTGCCAGCAGCTTAGGGCAGGCAGGGTCGAACTATGGCTACACCTTC. The full variable domain, with the rest looked up from reference TRBV7-9 and TRBJ1-2, is DTGVSQNPRHKITKRGQNVTFRCDPISEHNRLYWYRQTLGQGPEFLTYFQNEAQLEKSRLLSDRFSAERPKGSFSTLEIQRTEQGDSAMYLCASSLGQAGSNYGYTFGSGTRLTVV.

The chain joins TRBV7-8 to TRBJ2-7; weak D call: TRBD2 (5 bases). The CDR3 sequence is 14 residues long. V was pared by 5 bases and J by 3 bases, with 14 bases between. Germline V gene lookup returns CDR1 SGHVS and CDR2 FQNEAQ. CDR3 amino acids: CASSPTTTGYEQYF. CDR3 nucleotides: TGTGCCAGCAGCCCAACGACTACTGGCTACGAGCAGTACTTC.

V and J are TRBV5-6 and TRBJ1-1; perhaps TRBD1 as D (6 bases). Germline values: CDR1 SGHDT, CDR2 YYEEEE. V was pared by 0 bases and J by 0 bases, with 15 bases between. The CDR3 runs 17 residues. In DNA form, the CDR3 reads TGTGCCAGCAGCTTGGGCCCCAGGGGTTCCCTGAACACTGAAGCTTTCTTT. Translated, it gives CASSLGPRGSLNTEAFF.